This paragraph reports one TCR beta chain. Its specificity is not known. Germline loops: CDR1 SQVTM, CDR2 ANQGSEA. After removal of 4 bases from V and 0 bases from J, the junction contained 4 bases not matched to a gene. The CDR3 runs to 14 residues. This sample is part of a study of T-cell memory formation after mild COVID-19. TCR alpha and TCR beta cDNA libraries carrying sample barcodes and UMIs were produced by 5'RACE using constant-segment primers. TCRdb ran MiXCR on the 5' RACE reads and lists one entry per CDR3 protein. This table holds 400,000 to 500,000 distinct CDR3 sequences, 20% found once. Study-wide findings and caveats: Whereas later expanders leaned CD4+, clones contracting day 15 to 85 showed a balanced CD4/CD8 makeup.

Sequencing used PBMCs or a T cell subset sorted from them (not recorded which). This chain connects TRBV29-1 to TRBJ2-5; 8 bases align to TRBD2. This TCR derives from an adult woman who had mild COVID-19 (a few samples of this study predate the infection). Cell type and time point are not known. The DNA of the CDR3 is TGCAGCGTTGCGCCTAGCGGGTACCAAGAGACCCAGTACTTC. Amino acids: CSVAPSGYQETQYF.